This TCR beta chain emerged from a study of OX40 agonist ivuxolimab in advanced cancers. Study as a whole: Patients were given ivuxolimab, an antibody that agonizes OX40 (CD134). Every 2 weeks, patients got intravenous ivuxolimab at one of six dose levels (0.01-10 mg/kg).

The protocol was immunoSEQ multiplex PCR, while the TCRdb copy is restricted to in-frame clones and leaves out a portion. The table lists approximately 70,000 clones, around 91% of them singletons. Autoimmune disease history or systemic immunosuppression was exclusionary. In this sample, this clone turned up once. Antigen unknown. Germline loops: CDR1 MGHRA, CDR2 YSYEKL. This CDR3 region has 14 residues. Trimming shortened V by 1 base and J by 5 bases, and 12 bases separated the two germline ends. Overall study findings and caveats: Clonal expansion by week 6 occurred in CD4+ and CD8+ blood T cells (at 0.1 to 3.0 mg/kg).

The chain links TRBV4-1 to TRBJ2-7, with TRBD2 as a possible D gene (5 bases). The receptor was isolated from an adult with an advanced solid tumor such as melanoma, head and neck, liver or kidney cancer. This specimen was CD4+ or CD8+ T cells sorted from blood, taken in a trial of the OX40 agonist ivuxolimab. The CDR3 nucleotides read TGCGCCAGCAGCCAAGTCGGTGGAGGCAACGAGCAGTACTTC. It is translated as CASSQVGGGNEQYF.